This T cell receptor beta chain was sequenced in a study of T cell changes during pregnancy in multiple sclerosis. Sequencing used immunoSEQ multiplex PCR; TCRdb keeps in-frame clones, though not all of them. The table shows 66,000 or so clones, with approximately 90% occurring only once. Germline V gives CDR1 SGHTA, CDR2 FQGTGA. V was cut by 5 bases and J by 7 bases, with 14 bases left in between. This CDR3 spans 13 amino acids. Only one count was recorded for this clone. The sample was peripheral blood, taken in the first trimester of pregnancy. The chain combines TRBV7-3 with TRBJ1-2; D might be TRBD1 (6 bases). The TCR originated in a female donor in good health, enrolled as a control in a pregnancy study. This CDR3 is CASSRDRTTGYTF. In DNA, the CDR3 is TGTGCCAGCAGCCGCGACAGGACAACTGGCTACACCTTC.